What follows is one T cell receptor beta chain and its context. Its target is unknown. The data belong to a study of CD8 T cells in Susac syndrome. Study outcomes and limitations: The study admitted that it had a relatively small number of individuals in its TCR sequencing and HLA analysis. In Susac syndrome, CD4+ T cell repertoires lacked any clonal expansion.

Random hexamers were used to reverse transcribe about 0.5 to 1 ug of RNA. Multiplex immunoSEQ PCR targeted 54 Vbeta and 13 Jbeta TCR beta segments. Each CDR3 protein is one row after TCRdb ran MiXCR on the immunoSEQ multiplex PCR reads. Found here are 210,000 or so distinct CDR3 sequences, about 94% of them singletons; the top ten hold about 0.14%. The length of the CDR3 is 15 residues. Germline values: CDR1 ENHRY, CDR2 SYGVKD. The ends lost 6 bases at V and 7 bases at J; junction bases unmatched: 5. Sequencing input: CD4+ T cells from PBMCs. The chain has TRBV10-3 and TRBJ2-1; 14 bases align to TRBD2. The sequence was collected from a human donor with Susac syndrome. CDR3 nucleotides: TGTGCCATCAGACAGGGACTAGCGGGGGTAAATGAGCAGTTCTTC. Protein sequence: CAIRQGLAGVNEQFF.